These 9 T cell receptor beta chains originate from one sample sequenced in a study of blood T cells in healthy people across ages. Using a J-beta primer mix together with a sample-barcoded 5' primer, a second PCR was run for roughly 7 to 11 cycles. TCRdb ran MiXCR on the 5' RACE reads and lists one entry per CDR3 protein. The top ten hold under 25% of the sample, which has some 690,000 distinct CDR3 sequences, 22% seen once. Sequenced input: blood. Receptor source: a man aged 65-85 years in good health.

This clonotype has more than one count but fewer than ten. The V and J genes are TRBV2 and TRBJ1-5, with TRBD1 matching 9 bases. The germline gives CDR1 SNHLY, CDR2 FYNNEI. This CDR3 has 16 residues. The V segment lost 5 bases and the J segment 2 bases; nucleotides outside the gene matches: 7. The CDR3 is CASSRPGQGGNQPQHF. CDR3 nucleotides: TGTGCCAGCAGTCGACCGGGACAGGGAGGCAATCAGCCCCAGCATTTT.

The rearrangement joins TRBV12-3 or TRBV12-4 to TRBJ1-2, with a weak D call TRBD1 (5 bases). V lost 11 bases to trimming and J lost 13 bases, with 23 bases between them. The CDR3 length is 12 residues. CDR3 residues: CACSGSARVGTF. CDR3 bases: TGTGCCTGCTCAGGGAGTGCACGAGTGGGCACCTTC.

This clonotype was counted only a few times. The rearrangement joins TRBV12-3 or TRBV12-4 to TRBJ1-1; no clear D. This CDR3 contains 13 residues. The V end was cut by 2 bases, the J end by 4 bases, with 8 bases between. The CDR3 DNA follows: TGTGCCAGCAGTTTACTAGGTTTCACTGAAGCTTTCTTT. Residues: CASSLLGFTEAFF.

The rearrangement uses TRBV20-1 and TRBJ2-1, with D maybe TRBD2 (6 bases). Looked up from germline, CDR1 is DFQATT and CDR2 is SNEGSKA (reference sequence). The CDR3 sequence is 16 residues long. V lost 3 bases, J lost 0 bases, and 15 bases lay in between. CDR3 in DNA: TGCAGTGCTAGTGATGGGACTTCGGACTCCTACAATGAGCAGTTCTTC. Translating it yields CSASDGTSDSYNEQFF.

The V gene is TRBV20-1, the J gene TRBJ2-1; D is perhaps TRBD2 (5 bases). CDR1 and CDR2 from the germline V gene are DFQATT and SNEGSKA (reference sequence). This CDR3 has 15 residues. Trimming cost V 6 bases and J 5 bases, with 20 bases left between them. Here the CDR3 reads CSAPASARGDNEQFF. DNA for the CDR3: TGCAGTGCCCCGGCCTCGGCTCGGGGAGACAATGAGCAGTTCTTC.

V and J are TRBV9 and TRBJ2-1, with 7 nucleotides matching TRBD2. Germline-derived CDR1 and CDR2 are SGDLS and YYNGEE. V shed 3 bases, J shed 8 bases, and the junction held 11 bases outside the gene matches. The CDR3 contains 15 residues. The CDR3 bases are TGTGCCAGCAGCGGGAGAAGAACTAGCGATGATGAGCAGTTCTTC. It yields the protein CASSGRRTSDDEQFF.

This clonotype came up many times. The chain joins TRBV7-9 to TRBJ2-5; D is uncertain. This CDR3 is built from 13 residues. V lost 1 base, J lost 9 bases, and 12 bases lay in between. Germline V gene data show CDR1 as SEHNR and CDR2 as FQNEAQ (reference sequence). DNA for the CDR3: TGTGCCAGCAGCTTAGTTGTCAACGGTCCCCAGTACTTC. It translates to CASSLVVNGPQYF.

The chain couples TRBV3-1 to TRBJ1-5; D unclear. Germline assignment: CDR1 LGHDT and CDR2 YNNKEL (reference sequence). This CDR3 has 15 amino acids. Trimming removed 3 bases at V and 5 bases at J, with 14 bases between. CDR3 amino acids: CASSQGGRSHQPQHF. As DNA, the CDR3 is TGTGCCAGCAGCCAGGGAGGCAGGTCTCATCAGCCCCAGCATTTT.

This clonotype was recorded a few times. This chain connects TRBV5-1 to TRBJ2-5; D perhaps matches TRBD1 (6 bases). The germline gives CDR1 SGHRS, CDR2 YFSETQ. With 4 bases removed from V and 5 bases from J, the gap between germline ends came to 15 bases. The CDR3 runs to 14 residues. In DNA form, the CDR3 reads TGCGCCAGCAGCCCCGTACAGGGACGGGAGACCCAGTACTTC. Residues: CASSPVQGRETQYF.